The 17 T cell receptor beta chains below all came from one sample that was sequenced in a study of response to subunit inactivated influenza vaccine (dated by TCRdb to the late 2010s). To prepare the library, RT-PCR was applied. Sequencing instrument: Illumina HiSeq 2500. Clones were called with MiXCR by TCRdb after fastp trimmed the public reads at Q25, and only in-frame beta chains were retained. Every distinct CDR3 protein forms one entry, paired with its most common genes and DNA. The sample records about 800,000 distinct CDR3 sequences, about 20% of which are singletons. The ten largest clones add up to about 10% of the sample. The sample consisted of PBMCs from blood, taken 4 to 6 days after vaccination. Receptor source: a man between 45 and 60 years old who received an inactivated influenza vaccine. Donor details come from another sample of the same person, matched by shared clones.

Here the CDR3 reads CASSATSGGGNEQFF. The CDR3 nucleotides are TGTGCCAGCAGTGCGACTAGCGGGGGGGGTAATGAGCAGTTCTTC. V is TRBV6-1 and J is TRBJ2-1; 14 nucleotides agree with TRBD2. This CDR3 is 15 amino acids long. J lost 7 bases, V lost 4 bases, and 3 bases had no gene match. Germline values: CDR1 MNHNS, CDR2 SASEGT.

This chain links TRBV12-3 or TRBV12-4 with TRBJ2-4, with D perhaps being TRBD1 or TRBD2 (5 bases each). Between the trimmed V and J ends, which lost 3 bases and 5 bases, there was a span of 14 bases. The CDR3 has 15 residues. The CDR3 loop is CASSFRDRIQNIQYF. The DNA of the CDR3 is TGTGCCAGCAGTTTTCGGGACCGAATACAAAACATTCAGTACTTC.

The chain carries TRBV12-3 or TRBV12-4 and TRBJ2-1, with 13 bases lining up with TRBD2. There are 20 residues in the CDR3. The V segment lost 2 bases and the J segment 0 bases; nucleotides outside the gene matches: 10. The CDR3: CASSLLGRLAGGTSYNEQFF. The CDR3, as DNA: TGTGCCAGCAGTTTATTGGGGAGACTAGCGGGAGGTACCTCCTACAATGAGCAGTTCTTC.

The chain uses TRBV20-1 and TRBJ2-5; D is unclear. There are 14 residues in the CDR3. V gave up 0 bases and J gave up 1 base, with 9 bases separating them. Germline values: CDR1 DFQATT, CDR2 SNEGSKA (reference sequence). The CDR3 loop is CSARDGAGQETQYF. CDR3 nucleotides: TGCAGTGCTAGAGATGGAGCAGGCCAAGAGACCCAGTACTTC.

This clonotype was detected only a few times. J is TRBJ2-1 and V is TRBV12-3 or TRBV12-4; 7 bases are a match to TRBD2. The CDR3 extends over 14 amino acids. V gave up 7 bases and J gave up 4 bases; unmatched junction bases: 7. This chain's CDR3 is CASTTGLPYNEQFF. The DNA of the CDR3 is TGTGCCAGCACTACGGGACTACCTTACAATGAGCAGTTCTTC.

This clonotype was seen a single time. The gene calls are TRBV20-1 and TRBJ1-2; possibly TRBD1 for D (6 bases). Germline V gives CDR1 DFQATT, CDR2 SNEGSKA (reference sequence). The CDR3 contains 13 residues. The V end was cut by 0 bases, the J end by 6 bases, with 11 bases between. CDR3 loop: CSARDQGPDGYTF. The CDR3 bases are TGCAGTGCTAGAGATCAGGGGCCGGATGGCTACACCTTC.

This clonotype was seen a few times. CDR3 sequence reads: CASSHVAGVLDEQFF. DNA for the CDR3: TGTGCCAGCAGCCATGTAGCGGGAGTCTTGGATGAGCAGTTCTTC. The chain combines TRBV4-2 with TRBJ2-1, with 9 bases matching TRBD2. Trimming took 3 bases from V and 8 from J; bases not matched to a gene: 8. The CDR3 sequence is 15 residues long. The V gene's germline CDR1 is LGHNA and CDR2 YNFKEQ.

The chain has TRBV12-3 or TRBV12-4 and TRBJ1-3; no reliable D call. The length of the CDR3 is 13 residues. V lost 6 bases and J lost 4, with 10 bases in between. CDR3 loop: CASRADTGNTIYF. CDR3 bases: TGTGCCAGCAGAGCAGACACGGGAAACACCATATATTTT.

This clonotype was counted a few times. This sequence joins TRBV7-9 and TRBJ2-3; D is uncertain. This CDR3 is 16 amino acids long. Trimming stripped 0 bases from V and 0 bases from J, with 10 bases between. Germline V gene data show CDR1 as SEHNR and CDR2 as FQNEAQ (reference sequence). The CDR3 nucleotides are TGTGCCAGCAGCTTAGCCCAGGTTCATAGCACAGATACGCAGTATTTT. It translates to CASSLAQVHSTDTQYF.

V gene TRBV12-3 or TRBV12-4 combines with J gene TRBJ2-4; no clear D. The CDR3 contains 13 residues. The V end lost 1 base, the J end lost 4 bases, and 5 bases lay between the germline ends. CDR3 amino acids: CASSLDRKNIQYF. CDR3 DNA: TGTGCCAGCAGTTTAGACAGAAAAAACATTCAGTACTTC.

This clonotype showed up just a few times. This chain links TRBV25-1 with TRBJ1-5; D unclear. The V gene lost 0 bases and the J gene lost 1 base, with 4 bases spanning the gap. Germline loops: CDR1 MGHDK, CDR2 SYGVNS. This CDR3 is built from 14 residues. CDR3 in DNA: TGTGCCAGCAGTGAATATTCCAGCAATCAGCCCCAGCATTTT. Translating gives CASSEYSSNQPQHF.

The chain recombines TRBV19 with TRBJ2-7; the D gene is possibly TRBD2 (6 bases). Trimming took 3 bases from V and 9 from J, leaving 21 bases between them. CDR1 and CDR2 (germline): LNHDA, SQIVND (reference sequence). CDR3 size: 15 residues. The CDR3 loop is CASSIAESPVGGQYF. CDR3 nucleotide sequence: TGTGCCAGTAGTATTGCGGAATCACCGGTCGGGGGGCAGTACTTC.

Details on this clonotype: The junction does not match germline at one end; this may be a read error. This rearrangement joins TRBV5-1 to TRBJ2-1, with 7 bases lining up with TRBD2. The germline V gene encodes CDR1 SGHRS and CDR2 YFSETQ. This CDR3 is 16 amino acids long. CDR3 sequence reads: CASSLWGGEGGNERFF. The CDR3 DNA reads TGCGCCAGCAGCTTGTGGGGGGGAGAGGGTGGCAATGAGCGGTTCTTC.

This chain uses TRBV9 with TRBJ2-7; D not certain. This CDR3 is 14 amino acids long. From germline, CDR1 is SGDLS and CDR2 YYNGEE. Trimming took off 1 base at V and 3 bases at J, with 11 bases between the two ends. The CDR3 reads CASSVSSYGYEQYF. The DNA of the CDR3 is TGTGCCAGCAGCGTAAGCAGTTACGGCTACGAGCAGTACTTC.

The rearrangement links TRBV12-3 or TRBV12-4 to TRBJ2-7; either TRBD1 or TRBD2 may supply D (5 bases each). The CDR3 is 12 residues long. Trimming took off 6 bases at V and 6 bases at J, with 12 bases between the two ends. The CDR3 loop is CASSEYGTEQYF. The CDR3 DNA reads as TGTGCCAGCAGCGAGTACGGGACCGAGCAGTACTTC.

This clonotype appeared once. This chain connects TRBV6-6 to TRBJ1-1, with D unclear. Trimming cost V 3 bases and J 7 bases, with 9 bases left between them. Germline assignment: CDR1 MNHNY and CDR2 SVGAGI (reference sequence). The length of the CDR3 is 12 residues. The chain's CDR3 is CASSYRSVEAFF. CDR3 bases: TGTGCCAGCAGTTATCGGTCCGTTGAAGCTTTCTTT.

This clonotype was counted a few times. As DNA, the CDR3 is TGCGCCAGCAGCTTGGGAATTCAACGGACAACTAATGAAAAACTGTTTTTT. Protein product: CASSLGIQRTTNEKLFF. The gene calls are TRBV5-1 and TRBJ1-4; D call uncertain. The germline CDR1 and CDR2 sequences are SGHRS and YFSETQ. The CDR3 sequence is 17 residues long. V was clipped by 0 bases and J by 0 bases, with 12 bases between them.